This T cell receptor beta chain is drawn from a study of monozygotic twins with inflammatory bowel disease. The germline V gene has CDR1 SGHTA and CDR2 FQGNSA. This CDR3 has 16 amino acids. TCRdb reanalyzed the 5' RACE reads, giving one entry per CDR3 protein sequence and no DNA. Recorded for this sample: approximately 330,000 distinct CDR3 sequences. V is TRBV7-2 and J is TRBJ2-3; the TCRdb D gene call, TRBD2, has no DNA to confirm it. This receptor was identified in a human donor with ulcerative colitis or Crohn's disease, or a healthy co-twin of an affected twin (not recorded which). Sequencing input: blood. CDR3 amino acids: CASSTRLSGSTDTQYF.